This T cell receptor (beta chain) was documented in a study of blood T cell repertoires in COVID-19 (dated by TCRdb to the early 2020s). About the study as a whole: Samples covering the acute and convalescent phases of COVID-19 were provided by collaborators in the United States, Italy and Spain. Nearly every sample came with metadata listing a de-identified subject ID, COVID-19 status, age in years and sex. The samples were drawn from the first 160 participants of the ongoing ImmuneRACE study and from over a thousand subjects provided by 6 global collaborators. The repertoires were released in a freely available public database meant as a resource for research on the immune response to SARS-CoV-2. Deeply sampled blood TCRbeta repertoires from subjects exposed to, actively infected with, or recovered from COVID-19 were included in the dataset. Where available, HLA class I and class II types were obtained from metadata supplied by the sample provider rather than from assay-based typing. The prospective study material was composed of cDNA or gDNA derived from T cells, B-cell-depleted T cells, or PBMCs. Overall study results and their limits: The quantity of clinical and demographic metadata differed by source and by participant and was supplied without curation.

As regards this clone: Its antigen target is currently unknown. The sample holds no much larger clone one base away, and base qualities are not on file.

The immunoSEQ Assay, a bias-controlled multiplex PCR, was used to amplify TCRbeta CDR3 regions from genomic DNA. Per the authors' processing: Within the assay, amplification of reference gene primers was used to estimate how many nucleated cells each sample contained. To quantify the absolute abundance of each unique TCRbeta CDR3 rearrangement, sequence reads were collapsed and filtered. For each sample, productive Simpson clonality was calculated by taking the square root of Simpson's diversity index across productive rearrangements. Drawn from immuneACCESS, this table holds only the in-frame rearrangements with V and J called that TCRdb kept. Clones are partly lost; checked studies trace under half to an unresolved V gene and leave the rest unexplained. The V and J calls and clone size are taken from that table; D and trimming were inferred from the DNA. The table for this sample lists roughly 250,000 clones; 65% to 85% of them were counted only once. Together, the top ten hold roughly 8.7% of the sample.

CDR1 is given as MNHEY and CDR2 as SVGEGT, both from the germline V gene. Reading from cysteine to phenylalanine, the CDR3 counts 16 amino acids. Of all the DNA, just the CDR3 is kept, 48 bases in frame from base 1. Cut back by 6 bases and 1 base, the V and J ends lie 15 bases apart. Collaborating institutions collected whole blood in K2EDTA tubes following their own protocols. For TCRbeta analysis, collaborator samples were shipped as frozen whole blood, as isolated PBMCs, or as DNA extracted from either sample type. The V gene is TRBV6-2 or TRBV6-3 and the J gene is TRBJ2-2; TRBD1 is possibly the D segment (5 matching bases). This TCR derives from a man aged 40-50 years with active or convalescent COVID-19. Sequenced material: peripheral blood. The bases are TGTGCCAGCAGCAACGCAGGGTATCGGAACACCGGGGAGCTGTTTTTT. It is translated as CASSNAGYRNTGELFF.